Below are 12 T cell receptor beta chains sequenced from a single sample in a study of cytomegalovirus exposure and HLA in healthy donors. Researchers ran the PCR with 60 Vbeta and 13 Jbeta primers. Measured with immunoSEQ multiplex PCR; TCRdb has only the in-frame clones, and not every one. The table has approximately 180,000 clones, about an eighth seen once. Material for sequencing was PBMCs. These receptors were collected from a middle-aged man in good health and CMV-seropositive.

This clone was seen only a few times. J is TRBJ1-4 and V is TRBV6-1; 9 bases line up with TRBD1. With V trimmed by 5 bases and J by 5 bases, 3 bases remained unmatched. The CDR3 is made up of 14 amino acids. Germline CDR1 and CDR2: MNHNS and SASEGT. The CDR3, as DNA: TGTGCCAGCAGTCTGACAGGGGGAAATGAAAAACTGTTTTTT. Protein: CASSLTGGNEKLFF.

The CDR3 loop reads CASSTREQMNTEAFF. In DNA, the CDR3 is TGTGCCAGTAGTACGCGGGAACAAATGAACACTGAAGCTTTCTTT. This chain uses TRBV19 with TRBJ1-1; D gene ambiguous. Germline loops: CDR1 LNHDA, CDR2 SQIVND (reference sequence). V was shortened by 4 bases and J by 0 bases, with 12 bases between the two germline ends. The CDR3 covers 15 residues. The full variable domain, in which reference TRBV19 and TRBJ1-1 provide the parts outside the CDR3, is DGGITQSPKYLFRKEGQNVTLSCEQNLNHDAMYWYRQDPGQGLRLIYYSQIVNDFQKGDIAEGYSVSREKKESFPLTVTSAQKNPTAFYLCASSTREQMNTEAFFGQGTRLTVV.

The V call is TRBV5-4, the J call TRBJ1-2, with D possibly TRBD1 on 5 matching bases. CDR1 is SGHNT and CDR2 is YYREEE in the germline V gene (reference sequence). V was shortened by 4 bases and J by 4 bases, with 20 bases between the two germline ends. The CDR3 has 16 residues. The CDR3 reads CASSGATVPSFYGYTF. The CDR3 region has the DNA TGTGCCAGCAGCGGAGCGACAGTTCCTTCCTTCTATGGCTACACCTTC.

The chain has TRBV5-8 and TRBJ2-5, with 11 bases identical to TRBD1. Germline V lookup: CDR1 SGHTS, CDR2 YDEGEE. V gave up 2 bases and J gave up 4 bases; unmatched junction bases: 7. CDR3 size: 16 residues. The DNA for the CDR3 is TGTGCCAGCAGCTTCAGCGGACAGGGGGCTCGAGAGACCCAGTACTTC. It is translated as CASSFSGQGARETQYF.

The rearrangement links TRBV27 to TRBJ2-5; TRBD2 matches 7 bases. The germline gives CDR1 MNHEY, CDR2 SMNVEV (reference sequence). The CDR3 runs 20 residues. V dropped 7 bases and J dropped 2; count of bases not matched to a gene: 25. This chain's CDR3 is CASKESSGGIVAGEQETQYF. The CDR3 DNA reads TGTGCCAGCAAAGAAAGCTCCGGGGGAATTGTGGCGGGGGAACAAGAGACCCAGTACTTC.

The rearrangement links TRBV6-1 to TRBJ1-6; 7 positions agree with TRBD1. The germline gives CDR1 MNHNS, CDR2 SASEGT. CDR3 length equals 14 residues. V lost 7 bases to trimming and J lost 8 bases; unmatched junction nucleotides: 8. The CDR3 coding sequence is TGTGCCAGCATACCGGGACAGAGGCATTCACCCCTCCACTTT. It codes for CASIPGQRHSPLHF.

The V call is TRBV4-3, the J call TRBJ1-1; D might be TRBD1 (5 bases). V was shortened by 2 bases and J by 1 base, with 5 bases between the two germline ends. Per germline, CDR1 LGHNA and CDR2 YSLEER. This CDR3 has 13 residues. In DNA form, the CDR3 reads TGCGCCAGCAGCCAAACAGGGAACACTGAAGCTTTCTTT. Translation gives CASSQTGNTEAFF.

This clone came up a few times. This chain connects TRBV19 to TRBJ1-1, with D perhaps TRBD1 (6 bases). CDR3 length: 15 residues. Trimming left V 5 bases short and J 2 bases short, with 15 bases between. The germline V gene encodes CDR1 LNHDA and CDR2 SQIVND (reference sequence). The CDR3 nucleotides are TGTGCCAGTAGTTCTGTTGGGACACCAAACACTGAAGCTTTCTTT. Its translation is CASSSVGTPNTEAFF.

For this clone: The junction shows a germline mismatch at one end, possibly a read error. The CDR3 reads CATTSKSTDAQYF. Written as DNA, the CDR3 is TGTGCCACCACCTCGAAGTCCACAGATGCGCAGTATTTT. This chain links TRBV28 with TRBJ2-3; D not certain. Germline CDR1 is MDHEN and CDR2 is SYDVKM. The CDR3 spans 13 residues.

This clone came up a few times. The V call is TRBV7-7, the J call TRBJ2-5, with D perhaps TRBD1 (6 bases). V lost 1 base and J 5 bases, leaving 20 bases between the germline ends. The CDR3 totals 17 residues. Germline V lookup: CDR1 SSHAT, CDR2 FNYEAQ (reference sequence). The CDR3, as DNA: TGTGCCAGCAGCTTAGGGCCGCTTGGGACACCCTCTGAGACCCAGTACTTC. Translation: CASSLGPLGTPSETQYF.

On this clone itself: At one end the junction does not follow the germline gene, possibly because of a read error. The chain carries TRBV9 and TRBJ2-2; 7 nucleotides agree with TRBD1. The CDR3 covers 17 residues. Per germline, CDR1 SGDLS and CDR2 YYNGEE. The CDR3 bases are TGTGCCAGCAGCCCACTCTACGGGACAGCGAATACCGGGGAGCTGTTTTTT. It codes for CASSPLYGTANTGELFF.

V and J are TRBV5-1 and TRBJ2-6, with 10 bases identical to TRBD1. V lost 7 bases and J lost 4; bases outside the gene matches: 8. This CDR3 region has 16 residues. Germline CDR1 reads SGHRS; CDR2 reads YFSETQ. This chain's CDR3 is CASARGQGIGANVLTF. The CDR3 DNA sequence: TGCGCCAGCGCCAGGGGACAGGGGATAGGGGCCAACGTCCTGACTTTC. Combining the CDR3 with reference TRBV5-1 and TRBJ2-6 gives the whole variable domain KAGVTQTPRYLIKTRGQQVTLSCSPISGHRSVSWYQQTPGQGLQFLFEYFSETQRNKGNFPGRFSGRQFSNSRSEMNVSTLELGDSALYLCASARGQGIGANVLTFGAGSRLTVL.